This T cell receptor beta chain was identified in a study of T cell responses to AZD1222 COVID-19 vaccine. Details on this clone: Its antigen is as yet unknown.

In germline, CDR1 is LGHDT, CDR2 YNNKEL (reference sequence). The CDR3 is made up of 14 amino acids. Germline trimming cut 2 bases from V and 11 bases from J; bases unmatched to any gene: 10. Findings of the study overall: Only a handful of AZD1222 recipients, several in all, had baseline seropositivity. The donors showed a predominance of white British ancestry and of females, with possible underestimation of clonal diversity.

Sequencing used immunoSEQ multiplex PCR; TCRdb keeps in-frame clones, though not all of them. The repertoire holds 100,000 or so clones, with around nine tenths as singletons. The source is an adult in good health. The J gene is TRBJ1-1, the V gene TRBV3-1 (or the pseudogene TRBV3-2); 8 bases align to TRBD1. Source: peripheral blood, taken on day 0 of AZD1222 vaccination. CDR3: CASSQSGQGQGAFF. The CDR3 bases are TGTGCCAGCAGCCAATCCGGACAGGGTCAGGGGGCTTTCTTT.